Listed below are T cell receptor beta chains from one sample, sequenced in a study of early T cells in non-severe SARS-CoV-2 infection. MiXCR was run by TCRdb on the 5' RACE reads, yielding one entry per CDR3 protein. The sample consists of tens of thousands of distinct CDR3 sequences, about 4.7% of them appearing once. Material: whole blood. Source of these receptors: an adult who was a healthcare worker with PCR-confirmed SARS-CoV-2 infection or an uninfected control (not recorded which). Each CDR3 is given with its conserved first and last residue. Each record gives: clone size, D gene, V gene, J gene, CDR3 DNA, CDR3 protein. The D gene is left open where the match is weak. The size field is filled for only some rows; it gives once, few, many or a size class.

many	TRBD1	TRBV6-6	TRBJ2-7	TGTGCCAGCAGTTACCACCCGGGACAGGGGGCTGGAGGGCAGTACTTC	CASSYHPGQGAGGQYF
many	-	TRBV28	TRBJ2-3	TGTGCCAGCAGTTACCCCACGTGGGAGGGAGGGGGGACAGATACGCAGTATTTT	CASSYPTWEGGGTDTQYF
many	-	TRBV6-2/TRBV6-3	TRBJ2-1	TGTGCCAGCAGTCTAGAACTGTTCAAGGAGCAGTTCTTC	CASSLELFKEQFF
many	-	TRBV5-1	TRBJ2-2	TGCGCCAGCAGCTCCGGGACTTCGAACACCGGGGAGCTGTTTTTT	CASSSGTSNTGELFF
many	-	TRBV29-1	TRBJ2-5	TGCAGCGTTGAGGGCAGCTCCCAAGAGACCCAGTACTTC	CSVEGSSQETQYF
many	-	TRBV9	TRBJ2-3	TGTGCCAGCAGCGTACGCACAGATACGCAGTATTTT	CASSVRTDTQYF
-	-	TRBV5-5	TRBJ2-7	TGTGCCAGCAGCTTTTCGGACGAGGACGAGCAGTACTTC	CASSFSDEDEQYF
many	-	TRBV19	TRBJ2-2	TGTGCCAGTAGTATCTACACCGGGGAGCTGTTTTTT	CASSIYTGELFF
many	-	TRBV7-2	TRBJ2-2	TGTGCCAGCAGCTTAGGGCCAGCGAACACCGGGGAGCTGTTTTTT	CASSLGPANTGELFF
many	-	TRBV21-1	TRBJ2-2	TGTGCCAGCACCCCGGGGTCCCGACACCCGAACACCGGGGAGCTGTTTTTT	CASTPGSRHPNTGELFF
few	-	TRBV3-1	TRBJ2-5	TGTGCCAGCAGCAAGAGGGTAGAGACCCAGTACTTC	CASSKRVETQYF
many	TRBD2	TRBV20-1	TRBJ2-1	TGCAGTGCTCCCGAGCGGACTAGCGGCAATGAGCAGTTCTTC	CSAPERTSGNEQFF
few	-	TRBV7-8	TRBJ1-2	TGTGCCAGCAGCTTAGCTGGGGGGGAGGGTGGCTACACCTTC	CASSLAGGEGGYTF
-	TRBD1	TRBV10-3	TRBJ2-3	TGTGCCATAGACAGGGGGCAGGATACGCAGTATTTT	CAIDRGQDTQYF
few	-	TRBV5-1	TRBJ1-6	TGCGCCAGCAGCCCATCTTCTCGGGGCGCAGGGTCACCCCTCCACTTT	CASSPSSRGAGSPLHF
many	TRBD2	TRBV5-1	TRBJ2-4	TGCGCCAGCAGCTTAAACCCGGGGCTAGCGGGGGGCCCGAGCTCGCTAGCCAAAAACATTCAGTACTTC	CASSLNPGLAGGPSSLAKNIQYF
many	TRBD2	TRBV30	TRBJ2-3	TGTGCCTGGAGTCCCGGATTGGAGCGGGGGGGTACAGATACGCAGTATTTT	CAWSPGLERGGTDTQYF
-	TRBD1	TRBV20-1	TRBJ1-1	TGCAGCAGCAAGGCCCCAGGGGGTGAAGCTTTCTTT	CSSKAPGGEAFF
many	-	TRBV24-1	TRBJ2-1	TGTGCCACCAGTGATAGTAAACGCAATGAGCAGTTCTTC	CATSDSKRNEQFF
many	TRBD1	TRBV12-3/TRBV12-4	TRBJ2-7	TGTGCCAGCAGCCTCAAACAGGGGAGCGAGCAGTACTTC	CASSLKQGSEQYF
many	TRBD1	TRBV5-1	TRBJ2-3	TGCGCCAGCAGCTGGGACAGCCCTAGCACAGATACGCAGTATTTT	CASSWDSPSTDTQYF
few	TRBD1	TRBV20-1	TRBJ1-1	TGCAGTGCCCCGGGACAGGGTTACGTTGAAGCTTTCTTT	CSAPGQGYVEAFF
many	-	TRBV7-3	TRBJ2-2	TGTGCCAGCAGCTTAACGGGCAAGAGCACCGGGGAGCTGTTTTTT	CASSLTGKSTGELFF
-	-	TRBV30	TRBJ1-1	TGTGCCTGGACTGTCGCCTGGGGGAACACTGAAGCTTTCTTT	CAWTVAWGNTEAFF
many	-	TRBV7-2	TRBJ2-7	TGTGCCAGCAGCTTAGTTTCCTACGAGCAGTACTTC	CASSLVSYEQYF
many	TRBD1	TRBV5-1	TRBJ1-1	TGCGCCAGCAGCCAACCCACAGGGGGCCGGACTGAAGCTTTCTTT	CASSQPTGGRTEAFF
many	-	TRBV2	TRBJ1-1	TGTGCCAGCAGTGACCTTAGGGGCGGTGAAGCTTTCTTT	CASSDLRGGEAFF
many	-	TRBV11-2	TRBJ2-1	TGTGCCAGCAGCACCCCCGCGGGCAGCTCCTACAATGAGCAGTTCTTC	CASSTPAGSSYNEQFF
medium-sized	-	TRBV27	TRBJ1-2	TGTGCCAGCAGTTTAGCGGAGGGGGATGGCTACACCTTC	CASSLAEGDGYTF
many	-	TRBV30	TRBJ1-5	TGTGCCTGGAGTTCCCCGCGGACACTCTTAGGGCCCCAGCATTTT	CAWSSPRTLLGPQHF
-	-	TRBV29-1	TRBJ2-2	TGCAGCGTTGAGGAGGGCGGGGAGCTGTTTTTT	CSVEEGGELFF
few	-	TRBV30	TRBJ1-1	TGTGCCTGGAGTGTCGAGGAGTCCACTGAAGCTTTCTTT	CAWSVEESTEAFF
medium-sized	TRBD1	TRBV5-1	TRBJ1-5	TGCGCCAGCAGCTTAACTGGACAGGGGAATCAGCCCCAGCATTTT	CASSLTGQGNQPQHF
many	TRBD1	TRBV20-1	TRBJ1-3	TGCAGTGCTAGACCACGGGCAGGGACAGGGGGCTCTGGAAACACCATATATTTT	CSARPRAGTGGSGNTIYF
few	TRBD1	TRBV6-2/TRBV6-3	TRBJ2-1	TGTGCCAGCACCCCAGGGGGACAGTACAATGAGCAGTTCTTC	CASTPGGQYNEQFF
many	TRBD2	TRBV11-3	TRBJ2-3	TGTGCCAGCAGCTTGGGGACTAGCGGGGTATCGACAGATACGCAGTATTTT	CASSLGTSGVSTDTQYF
-	-	TRBV4-3	TRBJ1-6	TGCGCCAGCAGCCAAAACTTGGGGGGGGATTCACCCCTCCACTTT	CASSQNLGGDSPLHF
-	-	TRBV5-5	TRBJ1-1	TGTGCCAGCAGCTTGAACCCCGCGAACACTGAAGCTTTCTTT	CASSLNPANTEAFF
many	TRBD1	TRBV20-1	TRBJ1-5	TGCAGTGCTAGAGAACGGGACAGACGCAATCAGCCCCAGCATTTT	CSARERDRRNQPQHF
-	TRBD2	TRBV20-1	TRBJ2-1	TGCGTAGGGATAGCGGGGGCCAATGAGCAGTTCTTC	CVGIAGANEQFF
-	TRBD2	TRBV11-2	TRBJ2-7	TGTGCCAGCAGCTCACATTTAAGCGGGGGCTACGAGCAGTACTTC	CASSSHLSGGYEQYF
many	-	TRBV4-3	TRBJ2-1	TGCGCCAGCAGCCTAACAGGGAGCGAGCAGTTCTTC	CASSLTGSEQFF
many	-	TRBV9	TRBJ1-4	TGTGCCAGCAGCGTAGAGTGGGGGGATGAAAAACTGTTTTTT	CASSVEWGDEKLFF
-	-	TRBV6-6	TRBJ2-5	TGTGCCAGCACCGGAAGCCAACAGGGCGGGGAGACCCAGTACTTC	CASTGSQQGGETQYF
many	-	TRBV7-2	TRBJ2-7	TGTGCCAGCAGTTTTGGGCAACTCTACGAGCAGTACTTC	CASSFGQLYEQYF
few	-	TRBV12-5	TRBJ2-3	TGTGCTAGTGGTTTCTCCCCCGATACGCAGTATTTT	CASGFSPDTQYF
few	-	TRBV19	TRBJ2-5	TGTGCCAGTAGTATAAACTGGGGGCAGGGCAGTTCAGAGACCCAGTACTTC	CASSINWGQGSSETQYF
many	TRBD1	TRBV5-4	TRBJ2-1	TGTGCCAGCATCAGAGGAGACAGGGGTGAGCAGTTCTTC	CASIRGDRGEQFF
few	-	TRBV7-8	TRBJ2-3	TGTGCCAGCAGCTTAGAGACTAGTACAGATACGCAGTATTTT	CASSLETSTDTQYF
-	-	TRBV7-3	TRBJ1-2	TGTGCCAGCAGCTCGACGAGGGCAGGGTTAGGCTACACCTTC	CASSSTRAGLGYTF
many	-	TRBV18	TRBJ1-4	TGTGCCAGCTCACCTCCGAGCGGGCTCCCGGGGGAAAAACTGTTTTTT	CASSPPSGLPGEKLFF
many	-	TRBV5-8	TRBJ1-2	TGTGCCAGCAGCTTGGCCGGGATCACAAGGGGAAACTATGGCTACACCTTC	CASSLAGITRGNYGYTF
many	-	TRBV19	TRBJ1-2	TGTGCCAGTAGTCTCCAAGGGAGCAGGGCCACCTTC	CASSLQGSRATF
few	-	TRBV20-1	TRBJ2-1	TGCAGTGCTAGTGACAGGTCCTACAATGAGCAGTTCTTC	CSASDRSYNEQFF
many	-	TRBV7-6	TRBJ2-5	TGTGCCACCAGTACCGGGACGGTGGGCCAAGAGACCCAGTACTTC	CATSTGTVGQETQYF
many	TRBD1	TRBV7-9	TRBJ2-7	TGTGCCAGCAGCTTAACAGGGGACGAGCAGTACTTC	CASSLTGDEQYF
-	TRBD2	TRBV7-8	TRBJ2-2	TGTGCCAGCAGCCAGCGGGGGGGCGGGGCCAGGGAGCTGTTTTTT	CASSQRGGGARELFF
medium-sized	-	TRBV19	TRBJ2-1	TGTGCCAGTAGTATTTCAGGGAGCCTTTCGAATGAGCAGTTCTTC	CASSISGSLSNEQFF
few	TRBD1	TRBV5-1	TRBJ2-7	TGCGCCAGCCAAGGGACAGGTTTCTCCTACGAGCAGTACTTC	CASQGTGFSYEQYF
many	-	TRBV11-1	TRBJ2-1	TGTGCCAGCAGCGTGAGCCATGAGCAGTTCTTC	CASSVSHEQFF